This T cell receptor beta chain comes out of a study of identical twins. General study results and limits: Conclusions rested on cross-sectional statistics rather than following the same donors. There were fewer insertions in abundant cord blood beta clonotypes, but memory repertoires showed no such pattern.

cDNA carried unique molecular identifiers, and a universal primer site was added by template switching. TCRdb redid the calling of the 5' RACE reads with MiXCR, one entry per CDR3 protein. The sample records approximately 1.8 million distinct CDR3 sequences, around a third being singletons. Germline lookup yields CDR1 WSHSY and CDR2 SAAADI. This CDR3 is 12 amino acids long. Of note for this clonotype: The antigen is undetermined. This may arise from a read error, as a much more abundant clone is one base away.

The genes are TRBV10-2 and TRBJ1-2; D call uncertain. The receptor's source is a newborn girl in good health. Sequencing was done on a sample of cord blood. The CDR3 is CVSSEDGYGYTF. For the CDR3, the DNA is TGCGTCAGCAGTGAGGATGGCTATGGCTACACCTTC.